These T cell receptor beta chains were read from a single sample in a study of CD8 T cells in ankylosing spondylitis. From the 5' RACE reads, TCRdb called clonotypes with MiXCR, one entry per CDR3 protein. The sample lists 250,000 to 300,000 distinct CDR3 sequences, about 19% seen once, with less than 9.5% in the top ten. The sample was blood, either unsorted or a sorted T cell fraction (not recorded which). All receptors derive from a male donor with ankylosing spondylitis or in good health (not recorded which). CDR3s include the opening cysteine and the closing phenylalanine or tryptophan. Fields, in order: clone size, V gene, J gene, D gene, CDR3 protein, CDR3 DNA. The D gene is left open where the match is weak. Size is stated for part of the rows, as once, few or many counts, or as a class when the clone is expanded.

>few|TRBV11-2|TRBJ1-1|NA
CASSFDAGTEAFF
TGTGCCAGCAGCTTTGACGCGGGGACTGAAGCTTTCTTT
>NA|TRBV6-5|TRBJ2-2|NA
CASSYKGPNTGELFF
TGTGCCAGCAGTTACAAGGGGCCCAACACCGGGGAGCTGTTTTTT
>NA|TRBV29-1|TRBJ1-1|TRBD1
CSVGQGLTEAFF
TGCAGCGTTGGACAGGGTTTGACTGAAGCTTTCTTT
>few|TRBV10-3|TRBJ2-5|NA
CAISESVLISGTQYF
TGTGCCATCAGTGAGTCGGTACTAATCTCCGGGACCCAGTACTTC
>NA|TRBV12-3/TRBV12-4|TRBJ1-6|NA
CAVKRGALLHF
TGTGCCGTCAAACGCGGGGCCCTCCTCCACTTT
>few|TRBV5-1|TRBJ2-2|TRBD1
CASSLVVPGQGTGELFF
TGCGCCAGCAGCTTGGTGGTGCCGGGACAGGGAACCGGGGAGCTGTTTTTT
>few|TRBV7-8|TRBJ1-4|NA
CASSLQLEGEKLFF
TGTGCCAGCAGCCTCCAACTGGAAGGTGAAAAACTGTTTTTT
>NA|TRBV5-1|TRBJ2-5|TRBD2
CASSLMTSGGAGETQYF
TGCGCCAGCAGCTTGATGACTAGCGGGGGGGCCGGAGAGACCCAGTACTTC
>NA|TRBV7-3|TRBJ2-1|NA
CASSLNPGLDYNEQFF
TGTGCCAGCAGCTTAAACCCGGGACTGGATTACAATGAGCAGTTCTTC
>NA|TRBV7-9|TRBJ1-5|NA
CASSGERGAHYSNQYQHF
TGTGCCAGCAGCGGTGAGAGAGGGGCCCATTATAGCAATCAGTACCAGCATTTT
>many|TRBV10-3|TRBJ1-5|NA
CAISARSNQPQHF
TGTGCCATCAGTGCCCGTAGCAATCAGCCCCAGCATTTT
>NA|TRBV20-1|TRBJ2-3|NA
CSAGSSADTQYF
TGCAGTGCAGGGTCTTCTGCGGATACGCAGTATTTT
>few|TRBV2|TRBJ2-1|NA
CASRVERSYNEQFF
TGTGCCAGCAGGGTCGAGCGGTCCTACAATGAGCAGTTCTTC
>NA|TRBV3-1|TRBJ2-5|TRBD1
CASSHNDRDSDWETQYF
TGTGCCAGCAGCCACAACGACCGGGACAGCGATTGGGAGACCCAGTACTTC
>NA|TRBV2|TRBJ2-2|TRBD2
CASSDRLAGGPPFF
TGTGCCAGCAGTGACAGACTAGCGGGAGGGCCCCCTTTTTTT
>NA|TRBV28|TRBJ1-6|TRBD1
CASSFVDPGQPFYNSPLHF
TGTGCCAGCAGTTTCGTGGATCCGGGACAGCCCTTTTATAATTCACCCCTCCACTTT